Given below is one TCR beta chain in context. This clone came up a few times. This clone's antigen is unknown. It has no much larger one-base neighbor in the sample; base qualities were not kept. Participants in the prospective study were enrolled through a virtual design, were aged about 18 to 100 years, and lived in fewer than 30 United States geographic areas. To assign participants to cohorts, the prospective study relied on clinical history that participants themselves reported in a screening survey and a study questionnaire. A participant counted as exposed if, within 2 weeks of entering the study, that participant had been in contact with someone who had a PCR-confirmed or clinician-diagnosed COVID-19 case. In the prospective study, mobile phlebotomists collected whole blood, serum and a nasopharyngeal or oropharyngeal swab from each participant. Participants in the prospective study had the option to provide additional blood draws and questionnaires over an approximately 2-month period. Before DNA extraction, prospective study blood samples were shipped either frozen or at room temperature.

The data were taken from a study of blood T cell repertoires in COVID-19 (dated by TCRdb to 2020 to 2021). General notes on the study: Samples covering the acute and convalescent phases of COVID-19 were provided by collaborators in the United States, Italy and Spain. The material from the prospective study consisted of cDNA or gDNA derived from T cells, B-cell-depleted T cells, or PBMCs. Deeply sampled blood TCRbeta repertoires from subjects exposed to, actively infected with, or recovered from COVID-19 were included in the dataset. A freely available public database, intended as a resource for researchers studying the immune response to SARS-CoV-2, is where the repertoires were released. Samples came from the ongoing ImmuneRACE study (first 160 participants) plus 1,254 subjects from 6 global collaborators. A de-identified subject ID, COVID-19 status, age in years and sex were almost always included in the sample metadata. HLA class I and class II types, where available, came from metadata supplied by the sample provider rather than from assay-based typing.

V is cut by 4 bases and J by 5 bases, and the space between the germline ends is 9 bases. CDR1 and CDR2 were assigned from the germline V gene as MDHEN and SYDVKM. Spanning cysteine to phenylalanine, the CDR3 consists of 13 amino acids. Here the CDR3 DNA is all that survives: 39 bases in frame from base 1. TCRbeta CDR3 regions were amplified from genomic DNA by means of the immunoSEQ Assay, a bias-controlled multiplex PCR. The authors' pipeline ran thus. The number of nucleated cells in each sample was estimated by amplification of reference gene primers within the assay. Sequence reads were collapsed and filtered to measure the absolute abundance of every unique TCRbeta CDR3 rearrangement. For each sample, productive Simpson clonality was calculated as the square root of Simpson's diversity index across productive rearrangements. The source is immuneACCESS, and TCRdb retained only in-frame sequences with V and J called. Part of the clones is not carried over; for the studies checked, unresolved V genes explain less than half of this, and the remainder is unexplained. V, J and clone size derive from that table, while D and trimming were established from the DNA sequence. The sample table lists 200,000 to 250,000 clones, approximately 90% of them with a count of one. Just over 0.85% of the sample is taken by the ten largest.

What the research found in general, with its limitations: The amount of clinical and demographic metadata varied by source and participant and was provided uncurated.

This TCR came from a man in his fifties or sixties who had been exposed to COVID-19. The sample taken for sequencing was PBMCs or T cells enriched from blood (not recorded which). The V and J segments used are TRBV28 and TRBJ1-5; no D gene can be assigned with confidence. The sequenced DNA is TGTGCCAGCAGTTCATCGGGATATCAGCCCCAGCATTTT. Protein translation: CASSSSGYQPQHF.